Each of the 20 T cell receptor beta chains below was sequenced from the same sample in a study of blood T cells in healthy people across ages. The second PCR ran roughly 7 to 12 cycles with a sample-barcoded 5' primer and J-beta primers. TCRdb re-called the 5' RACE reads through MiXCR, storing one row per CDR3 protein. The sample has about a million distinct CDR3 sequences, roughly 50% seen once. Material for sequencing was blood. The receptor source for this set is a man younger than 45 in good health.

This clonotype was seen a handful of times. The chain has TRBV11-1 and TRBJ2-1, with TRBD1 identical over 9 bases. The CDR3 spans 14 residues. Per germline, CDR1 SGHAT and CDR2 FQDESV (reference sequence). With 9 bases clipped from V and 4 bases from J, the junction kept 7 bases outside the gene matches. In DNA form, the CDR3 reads TGTGCCAGTCACCCGGGACAGGGATACAATGAGCAGTTCTTC. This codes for CASHPGQGYNEQFF.

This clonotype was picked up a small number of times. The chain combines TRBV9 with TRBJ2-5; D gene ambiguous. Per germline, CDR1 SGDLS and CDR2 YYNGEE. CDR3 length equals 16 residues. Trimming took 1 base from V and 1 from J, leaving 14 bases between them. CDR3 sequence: CASSVTSDVTQETQYF. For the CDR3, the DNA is TGTGCCAGCAGCGTAACCAGTGACGTAACCCAAGAGACCCAGTACTTC.

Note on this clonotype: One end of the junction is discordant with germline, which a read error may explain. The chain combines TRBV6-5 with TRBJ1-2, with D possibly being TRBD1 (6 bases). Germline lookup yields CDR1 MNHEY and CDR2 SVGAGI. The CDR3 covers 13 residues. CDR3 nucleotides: TGTGCCGGCAGTACGGACAGAAGATATGGCTACACCTTC. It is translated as CAGSTDRRYGYTF.

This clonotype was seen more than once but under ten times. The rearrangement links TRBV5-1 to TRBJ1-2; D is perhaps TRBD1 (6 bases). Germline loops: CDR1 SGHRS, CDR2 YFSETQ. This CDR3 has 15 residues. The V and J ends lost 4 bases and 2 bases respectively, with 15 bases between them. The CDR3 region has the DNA TGCGCCAGCAGCGCCGCAGGGGTGGTCAACTATGGCTACACCTTC. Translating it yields CASSAAGVVNYGYTF.

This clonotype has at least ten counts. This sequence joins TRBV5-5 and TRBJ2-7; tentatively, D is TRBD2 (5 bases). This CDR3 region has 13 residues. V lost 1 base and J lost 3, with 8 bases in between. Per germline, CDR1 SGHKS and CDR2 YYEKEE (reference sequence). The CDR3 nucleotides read TGTGCCAGCAGCTTGAACGGGAACTACGAGCAGTACTTC. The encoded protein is CASSLNGNYEQYF.

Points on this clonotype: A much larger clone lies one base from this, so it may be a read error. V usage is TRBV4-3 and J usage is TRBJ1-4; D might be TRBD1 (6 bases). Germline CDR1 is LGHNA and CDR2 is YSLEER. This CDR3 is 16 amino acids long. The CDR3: CAGSQGSGDNNEKLFF. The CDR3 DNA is TGCGCCGGCAGCCAAGGGTCAGGGGATAATAATGAAAAACTGTTTTTT.

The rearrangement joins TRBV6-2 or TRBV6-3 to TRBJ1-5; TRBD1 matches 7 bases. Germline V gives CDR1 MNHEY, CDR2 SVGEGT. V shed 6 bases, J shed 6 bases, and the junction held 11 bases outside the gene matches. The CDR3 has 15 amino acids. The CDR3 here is CASRRRQGGSQPQHF. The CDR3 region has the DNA TGTGCCAGCAGACGGCGACAGGGAGGCAGTCAGCCCCAGCATTTT.

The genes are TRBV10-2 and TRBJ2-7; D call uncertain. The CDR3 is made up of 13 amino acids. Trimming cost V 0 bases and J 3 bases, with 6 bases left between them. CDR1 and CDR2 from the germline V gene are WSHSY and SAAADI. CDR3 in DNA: TGCGCCAGCAGTGAGTCGAACAGCTACGAGCAGTACTTC. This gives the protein CASSESNSYEQYF.

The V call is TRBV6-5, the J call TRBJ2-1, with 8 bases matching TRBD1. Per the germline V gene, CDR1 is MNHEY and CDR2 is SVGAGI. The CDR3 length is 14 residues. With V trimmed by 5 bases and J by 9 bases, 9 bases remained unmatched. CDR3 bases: TGTGCCAGCAGTGACAGGGGACAGATAGGTGAGCAGTTCTTC. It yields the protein CASSDRGQIGEQFF.

The CDR3 reads CASSGTSGGGETQYF. CDR3 sequence (DNA): TGTGCCAGCAGTGGGACTAGCGGGGGAGGAGAGACCCAGTACTTC. The chain recombines TRBV2 with TRBJ2-5; 13 nucleotides align to TRBD2. The CDR3 has 15 residues. V gave up 4 bases and J gave up 4 bases; unmatched junction bases: 3. Germline V CDR1 and CDR2: SNHLY, FYNNEI.

The CDR3 sequence is CASSFTQRDTQYF. CDR3 in DNA: TGTGCCAGCAGCTTCACTCAGAGGGATACGCAGTATTTT. The chain combines TRBV7-2 with TRBJ2-3; D is undetermined. Per the germline V gene, CDR1 is SGHTA and CDR2 is FQGNSA. V gave up 3 bases and J gave up 6 bases, with 10 bases separating them. The CDR3 is 13 amino acids.

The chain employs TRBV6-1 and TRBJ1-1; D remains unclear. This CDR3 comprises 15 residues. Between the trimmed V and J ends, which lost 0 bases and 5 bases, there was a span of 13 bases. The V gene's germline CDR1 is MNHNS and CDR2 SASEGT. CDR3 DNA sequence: TGTGCCAGCAGTGAAGCGTCCGGGGTAAGAACTGAAGCTTTCTTT. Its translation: CASSEASGVRTEAFF.

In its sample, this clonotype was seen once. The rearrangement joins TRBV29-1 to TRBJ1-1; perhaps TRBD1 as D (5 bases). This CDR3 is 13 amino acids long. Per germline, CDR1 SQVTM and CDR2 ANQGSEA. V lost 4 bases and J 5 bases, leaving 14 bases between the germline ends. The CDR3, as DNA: TGCAGCGTTGGTGGGACTCAGGGTACTGAAGCTTTCTTT. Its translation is CSVGGTQGTEAFF.

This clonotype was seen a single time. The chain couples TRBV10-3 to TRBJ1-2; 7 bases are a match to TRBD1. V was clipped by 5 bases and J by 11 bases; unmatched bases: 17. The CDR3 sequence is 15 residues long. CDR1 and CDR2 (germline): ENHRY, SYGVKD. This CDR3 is CAISPDPTGPMGYTF. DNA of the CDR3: TGTGCCATCAGTCCTGACCCGACAGGGCCGATGGGGTACACCTTC.

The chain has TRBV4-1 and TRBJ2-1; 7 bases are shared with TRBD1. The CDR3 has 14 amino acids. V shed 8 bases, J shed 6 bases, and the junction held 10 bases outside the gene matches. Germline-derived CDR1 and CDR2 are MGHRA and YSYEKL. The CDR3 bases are TGCGCCAGCTCCGGGACAGCGAGGATCAATGAGCAGTTCTTC. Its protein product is CASSGTARINEQFF.

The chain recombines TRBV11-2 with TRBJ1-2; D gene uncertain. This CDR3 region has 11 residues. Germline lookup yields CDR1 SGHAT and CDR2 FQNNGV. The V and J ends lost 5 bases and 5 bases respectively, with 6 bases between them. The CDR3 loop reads CASSNDYGYTF. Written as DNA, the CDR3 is TGTGCCAGCAGCAACGATTATGGCTACACCTTC.

In DNA, the CDR3 is TGTGCCAGCAGCTTAAACCCCGGGGGGGATGAAAAACTGTTTTTT. Translating it yields CASSLNPGGDEKLFF. V and J are TRBV7-8 and TRBJ1-4, with D maybe TRBD1 (5 bases). V lost 2 bases and J lost 6, with 13 bases in between. Germline V gene lookup returns CDR1 SGHVS and CDR2 FQNEAQ. This CDR3 spans 15 amino acids.

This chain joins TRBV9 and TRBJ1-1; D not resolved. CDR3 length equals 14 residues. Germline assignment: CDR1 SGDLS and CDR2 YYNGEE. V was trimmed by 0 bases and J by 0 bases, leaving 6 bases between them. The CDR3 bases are TGTGCCAGCAGCGTAGCGTACGTGAACACTGAAGCTTTCTTT. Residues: CASSVAYVNTEAFF.

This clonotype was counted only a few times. CDR3 residues: CASSGALGRQNIQYF. The CDR3 DNA is TGTGCCAGCAGTGGGGCCTTGGGCAGACAAAACATTCAGTACTTC. This chain links TRBV2 with TRBJ2-4; D is ambiguous. This CDR3 spans 15 amino acids. Trimming pared 4 bases from V and 5 bases from J, leaving 15 bases between. From germline, CDR1 is SNHLY and CDR2 FYNNEI.

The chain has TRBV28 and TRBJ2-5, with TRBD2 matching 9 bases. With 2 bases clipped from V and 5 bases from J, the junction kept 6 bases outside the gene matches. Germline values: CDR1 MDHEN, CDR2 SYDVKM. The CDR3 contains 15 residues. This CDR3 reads CASSLPGLARETQYF. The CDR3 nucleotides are TGTGCCAGCAGTTTACCGGGACTAGCTAGGGAGACCCAGTACTTC.